One sample yielded the 26 T cell receptor beta chains listed below, sequenced in a study of blood T cell repertoires in COVID-19. Sequencing used immunoSEQ multiplex PCR; TCRdb keeps in-frame clones, though not all of them. There are roughly 46,000 clones in the sample; over 80% occur only once, and about 12% lies in the top ten. The sample was peripheral blood. All receptors come from a human donor with active COVID-19. The donor label of this sample is uncertain.

V is TRBV10-3 and J is TRBJ2-1; the match to TRBD2 covers 7 bases. Germline CDR1 reads ENHRY; CDR2 reads SYGVKD. The CDR3 length is 14 residues. After removal of 8 bases from V and 6 bases from J, the junction contained 10 bases not matched to a gene. CDR3 loop: CAIGQRGVGNEQFF. The CDR3 DNA follows: TGTGCCATCGGCCAGCGGGGAGTAGGCAATGAGCAGTTCTTC.

This chain links TRBV7-8 with TRBJ1-2; tentative D call: TRBD1 (6 bases). The germline V and J ends were trimmed by 3 bases and 6 bases, with 11 bases remaining between them. The CDR3 length is 13 residues. Germline lookup yields CDR1 SGHVS and CDR2 FQNEAQ. In nucleotides, the CDR3 is TGTGCCAGCAGCTTGGCTAGGACAGATGGCTACACCTTC. As protein: CASSLARTDGYTF.

The rearrangement uses TRBV4-1 and TRBJ2-1; 7 nucleotides line up with TRBD2. Germline loops: CDR1 MGHRA, CDR2 YSYEKL. J gave up 11 bases and V 0 bases, and 7 bases lay outside the gene matches. This CDR3 spans 14 amino acids. The CDR3 region is CASSQEPSGTKQFF. The CDR3 DNA is TGCGCCAGCAGCCAAGAGCCCAGCGGGACTAAGCAGTTCTTC.

The V gene is TRBV27, the J gene TRBJ2-3; 15 nucleotides match TRBD2. The CDR3 covers 21 residues. The V and J ends lost 2 bases and 0 bases, in that order; junction bases with no gene match: 12. Germline lookup yields CDR1 MNHEY and CDR2 SMNVEV (reference sequence). CDR3 sequence (DNA): TGTGCCAGCAGTTTACGGGGACTAGCGGGAGGCCTTTCTTTTAGCACAGATACGCAGTATTTT. It specifies CASSLRGLAGGLSFSTDTQYF.

J is TRBJ2-1 and V is TRBV19; D unclear. Germline CDR1 reads LNHDA; CDR2 reads SQIVND (reference sequence). With 0 bases removed from V and 9 bases from J, the gap between germline ends came to 12 bases. The CDR3 is 14 residues long. CDR3 sequence: CASSIDLSLGEQFF. For the CDR3, the DNA is TGTGCCAGTAGTATAGATCTATCCCTCGGTGAGCAGTTCTTC.

V is TRBV6-5 and J is TRBJ2-3; 9 bases line up with TRBD2. The ends lost 3 bases at V and 5 bases at J; junction bases unmatched: 3. The CDR3 runs 14 residues. The germline CDR1 and CDR2 sequences are MNHEY and SVGAGI. The CDR3 coding sequence is TGTGCCAGCAGTTATAGCGGGAGAGTAGATACGCAGTATTTT. This translates into CASSYSGRVDTQYF.

The chain joins TRBV28 to TRBJ2-7; a possible D gene is TRBD2 (5 bases). CDR1 is MDHEN and CDR2 is SYDVKM in the germline V gene. The CDR3 totals 13 residues. V was pared by 6 bases and J by 7 bases, with 16 bases between. Here the CDR3 DNA reads TGTGCCAGCAGCGAGTATGCACCGGGGGAGCAGTACTTC. It encodes CASSEYAPGEQYF.

The genes are TRBV4-1 and TRBJ2-3; possibly TRBD2 for D (6 bases). From germline, CDR1 is MGHRA and CDR2 YSYEKL. The CDR3 is made up of 14 amino acids. The V end was cut by 4 bases, the J end by 4 bases, with 12 bases between. The CDR3 is CASSPSAGPDTQYF. CDR3 DNA: TGCGCCAGCAGCCCGTCCGCGGGGCCAGATACGCAGTATTTT.

V and J are TRBV19 and TRBJ2-1; a weak D match, TRBD1 (6 bases). V was shortened by 6 bases and J by 3 bases, with 9 bases between the two germline ends. The CDR3 totals 13 residues. Germline assignment: CDR1 LNHDA and CDR2 SQIVND (reference sequence). The CDR3 loop is CASSLTGYNEQFF. The CDR3, as DNA: TGTGCCAGTAGCTTGACAGGCTACAATGAGCAGTTCTTC.

The chain uses TRBV3-1 (or the pseudogene TRBV3-2) and TRBJ1-3; D unclear. CDR3 size: 13 residues. The V gene lost 6 bases and the J gene lost 4 bases, with 10 bases spanning the gap. CDR1 is LGHDT and CDR2 is YNNKEL in the germline V gene (reference sequence). In DNA form, the CDR3 reads TGTGCCAGCAGTACCTCTACCGGAAACACCATATATTTT. Its protein is CASSTSTGNTIYF.

The genes are TRBV3-1 (or the pseudogene TRBV3-2) and TRBJ2-1, with TRBD2 matching over 7 bases. Germline V lookup: CDR1 LGHDT, CDR2 YNNKEL (reference sequence). J was trimmed by 1 base and V by 0 bases; bases with no gene match: 6. The CDR3 runs 17 residues. The CDR3 region has the DNA TGTGCCAGCAGCCAAGAGCCTTCTAGCGGATCCTACAATGAGCAGTTCTTC. Encoded protein: CASSQEPSSGSYNEQFF.

The genes are TRBV5-4 and TRBJ2-7, with 7 bases that match TRBD1. The junction had 6 bases not matched to a gene; V was cut back by 4 bases and J by 5 bases. From germline, CDR1 is SGHNT and CDR2 YYREEE (reference sequence). This CDR3 comprises 13 residues. CDR3 in DNA: TGTGCCAGCAGCACCGACAGGGCCCACGAGCAGTACTTC. This codes for CASSTDRAHEQYF.

V and J are TRBV6-5 and TRBJ1-1, with 8 bases that match TRBD1. Trimming cost V 6 bases and J 1 base; bases outside gene matches: 7. Germline V gives CDR1 MNHEY, CDR2 SVGAGI. The CDR3 is 15 amino acids. Here the CDR3 reads CASRGLQGGNTEAFF. The CDR3 nucleotides read TGTGCCAGCAGAGGGCTACAGGGGGGGAACACTGAAGCTTTCTTT.

This chain connects TRBV6-6 to TRBJ1-2; possibly TRBD1 for D (6 bases). The CDR3 runs 15 residues. The V gene's germline CDR1 is MNHNY and CDR2 SVGAGI (reference sequence). Trimming removed 2 bases at V and 1 base at J, with 11 bases between. CDR3 sequence reads: CASSYPWTVNYGYTF. In nucleotides, the CDR3 is TGTGCCAGCAGTTACCCCTGGACAGTTAACTATGGCTACACCTTC.

CDR3 region: CASSLAPIGGKTQYF. As DNA, the CDR3 is TGTGCCAGCAGCTTAGCTCCTATCGGGGGGAAGACCCAGTACTTC. The rearrangement joins TRBV7-2 to TRBJ2-5; 7 positions agree with TRBD2. The CDR3 sequence is 15 residues long. Trimming cost V 0 bases and J 6 bases; bases outside gene matches: 7. Germline V gene sequence: CDR1 SGHTA, CDR2 FQGNSA.

V usage is TRBV5-6 and J usage is TRBJ1-5; 10 nucleotides match TRBD1. The ends lost 2 bases at V and 5 bases at J; junction bases unmatched: 7. The V gene's germline CDR1 is SGHDT and CDR2 YYEEEE. The CDR3 sequence is 16 residues long. For the CDR3, the DNA is TGTGCCAGCAGCTTCGGGACAGGGGAGATGTATCAGCCCCAGCATTTT. Translated, it gives CASSFGTGEMYQPQHF.

The chain links TRBV6-2 or TRBV6-3 to TRBJ1-2, with 9 nucleotides matching TRBD1. Germline trimming cut 4 bases from V and 7 bases from J; bases unmatched to any gene: 7. Germline V gene lookup returns CDR1 MNHEY and CDR2 SVGEGT. CDR3 length: 14 residues. Here the CDR3 reads CASSSTGGAGGYTF. CDR3 coding DNA: TGTGCCAGCAGTTCTACAGGGGGCGCTGGTGGCTACACCTTC.

The chain combines TRBV4-1 with TRBJ1-5; D unclear. Trimming shortened V by 0 bases and J by 5 bases, and 5 bases separated the two germline ends. There are 13 residues in the CDR3. Germline CDR1 reads MGHRA; CDR2 reads YSYEKL. CDR3 nucleotides: TGCGCCAGCAGCCAAGATCGGGATCAGCCCCAGCATTTT. This encodes CASSQDRDQPQHF.

The chain joins TRBV28 to TRBJ2-1; 7 positions match TRBD2. After removal of 4 bases from V and 8 bases from J, the junction contained 14 bases not matched to a gene. The CDR3 sequence is 16 residues long. Germline loops: CDR1 MDHEN, CDR2 SYDVKM. This chain's CDR3 is CASSSPLGAGEDEQFF. The DNA of the CDR3 is TGTGCCAGCAGTTCCCCCCTCGGGGCGGGAGAGGATGAGCAGTTCTTC. Filled out from reference TRBV28 and TRBJ2-1, the complete variable domain reads DVKVTQSSRYLVKRTGEKVFLECVQDMDHENMFWYRQDPGLGLRLIYFSYDVKMKEKGDIPEGYSVSREKKERFSLILESASTNQTSMYLCASSSPLGAGEDEQFFGPGTRLTVL.

The rearrangement links TRBV14 to TRBJ2-5, with 10 bases fitting TRBD2. J lost 5 bases, V lost 4 bases, and 7 bases had no gene match. From germline, CDR1 is SGHDN and CDR2 FVKESK. CDR3 size: 15 residues. The CDR3 sequence: CASSRSGGARETQYF. Written as DNA, the CDR3 is TGTGCCAGCAGCCGGAGCGGGGGGGCCCGGGAGACCCAGTACTTC. Supplemented by reference TRBV14 and TRBJ2-5, the full variable domain reads EAGVTQFPSHSVIEKGQTVTLRCDPISGHDNLYWYRRVMGKEIKFLLHFVKESKQDESGMPNNRFLAERTGGTYSTLKVQPAELEDSGVYFCASSRSGGARETQYFGPGTRLLVL.

The chain employs TRBV27 and TRBJ2-1; 8 positions agree with TRBD2. There are 15 residues in the CDR3. Germline values: CDR1 MNHEY, CDR2 SMNVEV (reference sequence). The trim removed 6 bases at V and 8 bases at J, leaving 12 bases unmatched. CDR3 amino acids: CASRTSGLVGDEQFF. The CDR3 nucleotides are TGTGCCAGCAGAACCTCGGGACTAGTCGGGGATGAGCAGTTCTTC.

This clone was counted a single time. The V call is TRBV27, the J call TRBJ2-7, with TRBD1 identical over 10 bases. CDR1 and CDR2 from the germline V gene are MNHEY and SMNVEV (reference sequence). Trimming took 3 bases from V and 4 from J; bases not matched to a gene: 3. The CDR3 totals 14 residues. The CDR3: CASSLPGQGYEQYF. The DNA of the CDR3 is TGTGCCAGCAGTTTGCCGGGACAGGGGTACGAGCAGTACTTC.

V gene TRBV28 combines with J gene TRBJ1-4; the D is unclear. This CDR3 has 14 residues. Per germline, CDR1 MDHEN and CDR2 SYDVKM. Trimming left V 2 bases short and J 4 bases short, with 8 bases between. CDR3 bases: TGTGCCAGCAGTTTACAGGCCTTTAATGAAAAACTGTTTTTT. This encodes CASSLQAFNEKLFF.

The chain employs TRBV30 and TRBJ1-2; D unresolved. The V end was cut by 1 base, the J end by 4 bases, with 10 bases between. In germline, CDR1 is GTSNPN, CDR2 SVGIG (reference sequence). The CDR3 length is 13 residues. This chain's CDR3 is CAWSERRSYGYTF. The CDR3 coding sequence is TGTGCCTGGAGTGAAAGGCGGTCCTATGGCTACACCTTC.

This clone was observed once. The chain is built from TRBV7-3 and TRBJ1-1; 7 positions agree with TRBD1. This CDR3 spans 13 amino acids. Trimming removed 2 bases from V and 4 bases from J; junction bases left unmatched: 1. Germline V CDR1 and CDR2: SGHTA, FQGTGA. This chain's CDR3 is CASSLRQGTEAFF. The CDR3 nucleotides are TGTGCCAGCAGCTTACGACAGGGCACTGAAGCTTTCTTT.

The rearrangement uses TRBV28 and TRBJ2-7, with 12 bases fitting TRBD2. CDR1 is MDHEN, CDR2 SYDVKM, per germline. The CDR3 has 19 amino acids. V gave up 5 bases and J gave up 0 bases; unmatched junction bases: 14. The CDR3 sequence: CASSRSLTSGSPSSYEQYF. The CDR3 nucleotides are TGTGCCAGCAGTAGATCACTGACTAGCGGGAGTCCCAGCTCCTACGAGCAGTACTTC.